These 24 T cell receptor beta chains came from one sample sequenced in a study of blood T cells in healthy people across ages. A J-beta primer mix and a sample-barcoded 5' primer were used in a second PCR of about 7 to 12 cycles. TCRdb re-called the 5' RACE reads through MiXCR, storing one row per CDR3 protein. Of about 1.4 million distinct CDR3 sequences detected, around 59% appear once; the ten largest clones hold about 6.3%. The material sequenced was blood. These TCRs come from a man younger than 30 in good health.

The chain combines TRBV6-2 or TRBV6-3 with TRBJ2-7; unclear D gene. This CDR3 region has 14 residues. Germline-derived CDR1 and CDR2 are MNHEY and SVGEGT. V was shortened by 6 bases and J by 2 bases, with 14 bases between the two germline ends. The CDR3: CASSPYRSTYEQYF. Written as DNA, the CDR3 is TGTGCCAGCAGCCCTTATAGGAGTACCTACGAGCAGTACTTC.

The chain combines TRBV20-1 with TRBJ2-5; D possibly corresponds to TRBD2 (6 bases). V lost 8 bases and J 2 bases, leaving 6 bases between the germline ends. The CDR3 runs to 10 residues. Per germline, CDR1 DFQATT and CDR2 SNEGSKA (reference sequence). The CDR3 region is CSSGQETQYF. CDR3 nucleotides: TGCAGTAGCGGGCAAGAGACCCAGTACTTC.

This CDR3 is CSGTDRGYSPLHF. CDR3 in DNA: TGCAGTGGCACGGACAGGGGATATTCACCCCTCCACTTT. The rearrangement joins TRBV20-1 to TRBJ1-6; 9 nucleotides agree with TRBD1. The CDR3 is 13 amino acids. Germline-derived CDR1 and CDR2 are DFQATT and SNEGSKA (reference sequence). Unmatched junction bases numbered 6, after V lost 7 bases and J lost 8 bases.

Turning to this clonotype: One junction end does not reproduce the germline sequence, and a read error may be involved. CDR3 sequence: CVSSQENAGGLAFF. In nucleotides, the CDR3 is TGTGTCAGCAGCCAAGAGAATGCGGGCGGGCTAGCTTTCTTT. J is TRBJ1-1 and V is TRBV4-2; D is unclear. The length of the CDR3 is 14 residues. The germline V gene has CDR1 LGHNA and CDR2 YNFKEQ.

This clonotype was counted once. The chain joins TRBV7-6 to TRBJ2-7; D ambiguous. The CDR3 consists of 15 residues. The V end was cut by 5 bases, the J end by 0 bases, with 14 bases between. Germline loops: CDR1 SGHVS, CDR2 FNYEAQ. Here the CDR3 reads CASSPDGIRSYEQYF. Written as DNA, the CDR3 is TGTGCCAGCAGCCCTGATGGGATACGCTCCTACGAGCAGTACTTC.

The chain recombines TRBV5-1 with TRBJ2-5; tentatively, D is TRBD1 (6 bases). The CDR3 length is 15 residues. The V gene lost 0 bases and the J gene lost 0 bases, with 9 bases spanning the gap. The V gene's germline CDR1 is SGHRS and CDR2 YFSETQ. CDR3 residues: CASSLEGDNQETQYF. The CDR3 DNA reads TGCGCCAGCAGCTTGGAGGGGGACAACCAAGAGACCCAGTACTTC.

The rearrangement uses TRBV5-5 and TRBJ2-5; 9 bases align to TRBD2. The CDR3 contains 18 residues. Per germline, CDR1 SGHKS and CDR2 YYEKEE (reference sequence). The V and J ends lost 2 bases and 3 bases, in that order; junction bases with no gene match: 14. The CDR3 sequence: CASSFFVAGVGWEETQYF. For the CDR3, the DNA is TGTGCCAGCAGCTTTTTTGTAGCGGGAGTTGGCTGGGAAGAGACCCAGTACTTC.

This chain joins TRBV24-1 and TRBJ2-3; a weak D match, TRBD1 (6 bases). From germline, CDR1 is KGHDR and CDR2 SFDVKD. CDR3 length: 15 amino acids. V lost 4 bases and J lost 2, with 12 bases in between. CDR3 residues: CATSDTGQITDTQYF. For the CDR3, the DNA is TGTGCCACCAGTGACACCGGACAGATCACAGATACGCAGTATTTT.

The chain uses TRBV30 and TRBJ2-7, with D unresolved. This CDR3 is 13 amino acids long. Per germline, CDR1 GTSNPN and CDR2 SVGIG (reference sequence). V was pared by 2 bases and J by 1 base, with 9 bases between. The CDR3 loop reads CAWSPQPSYEQYF. As DNA, the CDR3 is TGTGCCTGGAGTCCCCAACCATCCTACGAGCAGTACTTC.

This clonotype was found a few times. The rearrangement uses TRBV20-1 and TRBJ2-3; 9 bases line up with TRBD1. J lost 6 bases, V lost 1 base, and 5 bases had no gene match. Germline lookup yields CDR1 DFQATT and CDR2 SNEGSKA (reference sequence). This CDR3 has 14 residues. The CDR3 sequence is CSARVTGGVDTQYF. The CDR3 DNA sequence: TGCAGTGCTAGAGTCACAGGGGGCGTCGATACGCAGTATTTT.

This clonotype was found once. The chain recombines TRBV3-1 with TRBJ2-1; either TRBD1 or TRBD2 may supply D (6 bases each). Germline V CDR1 and CDR2: LGHDT, YNNKEL (reference sequence). V gave up 4 bases and J gave up 5 bases, with 15 bases separating them. The CDR3 totals 15 residues. The CDR3 loop is CASSRRGLENNEQFF. The DNA for the CDR3 is TGTGCCAGCAGCCGCAGGGGACTGGAGAACAATGAGCAGTTCTTC.

V and J are TRBV6-5 and TRBJ1-4; D is uncertain. Germline CDR1 reads MNHEY; CDR2 reads SVGAGI. The V gene lost 6 bases and the J gene lost 7 bases, with 12 bases spanning the gap. This CDR3 contains 13 residues. CDR3 region: CASSPDGGEKLFF. In DNA form, the CDR3 reads TGTGCCAGCAGCCCTGACGGTGGTGAAAAACTGTTTTTT.

CDR3 sequence: CASSQGRGNQPQHF. As DNA, the CDR3 is TGTGCCAGCAGCCAGGGGCGAGGCAATCAGCCCCAGCATTTT. The V and J genes are TRBV3-1 and TRBJ1-5, with D maybe TRBD1 (5 bases). V gave up 3 bases and J gave up 2 bases, with 8 bases separating them. Germline V gene sequence: CDR1 LGHDT, CDR2 YNNKEL (reference sequence). The CDR3 sequence is 14 residues long.

This chain joins TRBV20-1 and TRBJ2-5; TRBD2 matches at 10 bases. J lost 4 bases, V lost 6 bases, and 5 bases had no gene match. The CDR3 contains 13 residues. Per the germline V gene, CDR1 is DFQATT and CDR2 is SNEGSKA (reference sequence). The CDR3 loop reads CSALPSGRETQYF. In nucleotides, the CDR3 is TGCAGTGCCCTCCCTAGCGGGAGAGAGACCCAGTACTTC.

There are a few counts of this clonotype. This rearrangement joins TRBV20-1 to TRBJ2-2, with TRBD2 matching over 11 bases. V was pared by 6 bases and J by 5 bases, with 5 bases of the junction left unmatched. The CDR3 contains 14 residues. Germline CDR1 and CDR2: DFQATT and SNEGSKA (reference sequence). CDR3 bases: TGCAGTGCGAGACTAGCGGGATTAACCGGGGAGCTGTTTTTT. Its translation: CSARLAGLTGELFF.

V usage is TRBV7-8 and J usage is TRBJ2-2; D may be TRBD1 or TRBD2 (5 bases each). Trimming removed 0 bases from V and 8 bases from J, with 10 bases in between. Germline V gives CDR1 SGHVS, CDR2 FQNEAQ. The CDR3 loop spans 14 amino acids. This chain's CDR3 is CASSLASGPGELFF. The CDR3 DNA reads TGTGCCAGCAGCTTAGCGTCGGGACCAGGGGAGCTGTTTTTT.

The V call is TRBV29-1, the J call TRBJ2-7, with a possible D match to TRBD2 (5 bases). Trimming shortened V by 7 bases and J by 3 bases, and 13 bases separated the two germline ends. The germline V gene encodes CDR1 SQVTM and CDR2 ANQGSEA. The length of the CDR3 is 12 residues. The CDR3: CSGRGTSYEQYF. CDR3 DNA sequence: TGCAGCGGCCGGGGTACTAGCTACGAGCAGTACTTC.

The rearrangement uses TRBV7-2 and TRBJ2-1, with TRBD2 matching 13 bases. The DNA end is a closer match to TRBJ2-7, so the J assignment may be wrong. The germline V gene encodes CDR1 SGHTA and CDR2 FQGNSA. This CDR3 contains 20 residues. The CDR3 DNA is TGTGCCAGCAGCTTACCGGGACAGGCGACTAGCGGGAGGCAAAACAATGAGCAGTACTTC. Protein sequence: CASSLPGQATSGRQNNEQYF.

This chain links TRBV3-1 with TRBJ2-3; D may match TRBD1 or TRBD2 (5 bases each). Germline-derived CDR1 and CDR2 are LGHDT and YNNKEL (reference sequence). This CDR3 is 15 amino acids long. Trimming removed 7 bases at V and 0 bases at J, with 14 bases between. CDR3: CASTHRDPSTDTQYF. In DNA, the CDR3 is TGTGCCAGCACCCACCGGGACCCTAGCACAGATACGCAGTATTTT.

This clonotype was recorded a few times. The chain recombines TRBV12-3 or TRBV12-4 with TRBJ2-1; 8 bases agree with TRBD1. This CDR3 spans 14 amino acids. J gave up 2 bases and V 7 bases, and 4 bases lay outside the gene matches. CDR3 DNA sequence: TGTGCCAGCAACGACAGGGGACCCTACAATGAGCAGTTCTTC. Protein product: CASNDRGPYNEQFF.

The rearrangement links TRBV29-1 to TRBJ2-1; 12 nucleotides agree with TRBD2. V was clipped by 7 bases and J by 0 bases; unmatched bases: 10. Germline values: CDR1 SQVTM, CDR2 ANQGSEA. The CDR3 spans 17 residues. CDR3 DNA: TGCAGCGCTATACTAGCGGGAGGCTACAGCTCCTACAATGAGCAGTTCTTC. Protein product: CSAILAGGYSSYNEQFF.

The chain couples TRBV29-1 to TRBJ2-5, with TRBD2 as a possible D gene (5 bases). Germline CDR1 reads SQVTM; CDR2 reads ANQGSEA. Between the trimmed V and J ends, which lost 4 bases and 4 bases, there was a span of 22 bases. This CDR3 region has 16 residues. The CDR3: CSVALGDVGVGETQYF. CDR3 nucleotides: TGCAGCGTTGCCCTGGGAGATGTGGGAGTGGGAGAGACCCAGTACTTC.

The chain joins TRBV28 to TRBJ2-7; 13 bases agree with TRBD2. The trim removed 6 bases at V and 2 bases at J, leaving 4 bases unmatched. From germline, CDR1 is MDHEN and CDR2 SYDVKM. The length of the CDR3 is 15 residues. CDR3 protein: CASSGTSGATYEQYF. DNA for the CDR3: TGTGCCAGCAGCGGGACTAGCGGGGCTACCTACGAGCAGTACTTC.

V usage is TRBV29-1 and J usage is TRBJ2-7; 7 bases match TRBD2. Germline trimming cut 4 bases from V and 6 bases from J; bases unmatched to any gene: 21. The length of the CDR3 is 17 residues. Germline-derived CDR1 and CDR2 are SQVTM and ANQGSEA. The CDR3 loop is CSVAGTTEFNQLGEQYF. CDR3 nucleotides: TGCAGCGTTGCCGGGACTACGGAATTCAACCAACTGGGCGAGCAGTACTTC.